Each of the 14 T cell receptor beta chains below was sequenced from the same sample in a study of T cell responses to AZD1222 COVID-19 vaccine (dated by TCRdb to the early 2020s). The time point label here, explained by the study, means: about 28 days (+/-7) after the second vaccine dose. Library preparation employed the immunoSEQ multiplex PCR assay. TCRdb carries this immuneACCESS record with in-frame sequences only. Its versions omit some clonotypes, under half of them owing to an unresolved V gene in the studies checked, with the rest unexplained. This sample is represented by about 150,000 clones; about 92% of them were singletons. Of the sample, more than 3% falls within the top ten clones. The input for sequencing was peripheral blood, taken 28 days after the second AZD1222 dose. The receptors were sampled from an adult who received the AZD1222 COVID-19 vaccine.

This chain uses TRBV10-3 with TRBJ1-2; TRBD1 agrees at 7 bases. The CDR3 runs to 11 residues. Germline CDR1 ENHRY, CDR2 SYGVKD. The V and J ends lost 10 bases and 3 bases, in that order; junction bases with no gene match: 2. CDR3 amino acids: CATGTDYGYTF. The CDR3 nucleotides are TGTGCCACGGGGACAGACTATGGCTACACCTTC.

A single count supports this clone. The V gene is TRBV18, the J gene TRBJ2-7, with D perhaps matching TRBD1 (6 bases). V dropped 3 bases and J dropped 0 bases, with 12 bases sitting between them. CDR3 length: 15 amino acids. Per germline, CDR1 KGHSH and CDR2 LQKENI. The CDR3 DNA reads TGTGCCAGCTCACCGAGCCGGGACAACTCCTACGAGCAGTACTTC. Translated: CASSPSRDNSYEQYF.

V usage is TRBV7-8 and J usage is TRBJ2-7, with D maybe TRBD2 (6 bases). The CDR3 is 14 amino acids. Trimming removed 5 bases at V and 7 bases at J, with 18 bases between. From germline, CDR1 is SGHVS and CDR2 FQNEAQ. The CDR3 DNA sequence: TGTGCCAGCAGCCCCGGGACTGCCAAGGGAGAGCAGTACTTC. It yields the protein CASSPGTAKGEQYF.

The chain joins TRBV7-7 to TRBJ2-5, with D possibly TRBD1 on 5 matching bases. The CDR3 contains 13 residues. Germline V gene lookup returns CDR1 SSHAT and CDR2 FNYEAQ (reference sequence). The V gene lost 6 bases and the J gene lost 2 bases, with 10 bases spanning the gap. CDR3 in amino acids: CASSTDRQETQYF. In DNA form, the CDR3 reads TGTGCCAGCAGTACAGACAGACAAGAGACCCAGTACTTC.

This clone was counted many times. V is TRBV21-1 and J is TRBJ2-2; the table names TRBD1, a call not compared with the DNA. TRBV21-1 is a pseudogene. CDR3 length: 16 amino acids. CDR3 bases: TGTGCCAGCAGCAAAGGTACAGCCGCGAACACCGGGGAGCTGTTTTTT. Amino acid sequence: CASSKGTAANTGELFF.

The V call is TRBV30, the J call TRBJ2-1; D unclear. Germline values: CDR1 GTSNPN, CDR2 SVGIG (reference sequence). This CDR3 has 15 residues. The ends were cut back, 1 base at V and 0 bases at J, with 10 bases in the middle. The CDR3 region has the DNA TGTGCCTGGAGTGGGGTGCTGAGCTCCTACAATGAGCAGTTCTTC. It is translated as CAWSGVLSSYNEQFF.

The CDR3: CATSRDRRESYGYTF. As DNA, the CDR3 is TGTGCCACCAGCAGAGATCGTAGAGAGAGCTATGGCTACACCTTC. The chain links TRBV15 to TRBJ1-2; D is ambiguous. The CDR3 is 15 amino acids. Germline V lookup: CDR1 LNHNV, CDR2 YYDKDF (reference sequence). Trimming took off 0 bases at V and 4 bases at J, with 12 bases between the two ends. Complete variable domain (other parts from reference TRBV15 and TRBJ1-2): DAMVIQNPRYQVTQFGKPVTLSCSQTLNHNVMYWYQQKSSQAPKLLFHYYDKDFNNEADTPDNFQSRRPNTSFCFLDIRSPGLGDTAMYLCATSRDRRESYGYTFGSGTRLTVV.

The chain combines TRBV3-1 (or the pseudogene TRBV3-2) with TRBJ1-6, with a weak D call TRBD1 (5 bases). The germline V gene encodes CDR1 LGHDT and CDR2 YNNKEL (reference sequence). The CDR3 contains 13 residues. Trimming left V 4 bases short and J 10 bases short, with 11 bases between. The CDR3 DNA reads as TGTGCCAGCAGCCTTGGGACGCTGTCACCCCTCCACTTT. Translated, it gives CASSLGTLSPLHF.

This chain joins TRBV24-1 and TRBJ2-3; 11 bases fit TRBD1. The CDR3 runs 14 residues. The J segment lost 4 bases and the V segment lost 9 bases, leaving 5 bases of the junction unmatched. CDR1 and CDR2 (germline): KGHDR, SFDVKD. CDR3 in amino acids: CATEDRGRPDTQYF. The CDR3 nucleotides read TGTGCCACCGAGGACAGGGGGCGCCCAGATACGCAGTATTTT.

The V and J genes are TRBV11-2 and TRBJ1-3; TRBD1 aligns across 9 bases. The CDR3 is 16 residues long. V trimming: 5 bases; J trimming: 0 bases; junction bases outside the gene matches: 5. CDR1 and CDR2 from the germline V gene are SGHAT and FQNNGV. CDR3 nucleotide sequence: TGTGCCAGCAGCGTACAGGGGGCAAGCTCTGGAAACACCATATATTTT. Protein sequence: CASSVQGASSGNTIYF. Full variable domain (remainder filled in from reference TRBV11-2 and TRBJ1-3): EAGVAQSPRYKIIEKRQSVAFWCNPISGHATLYWYQQILGQGPKLLIQFQNNGVVDDSQLPKDRFSAERLKGVDSTLKIQPAKLEDSAVYLCASSVQGASSGNTIYFGEGSWLTVV.

J is TRBJ1-3 and V is TRBV7-9; TRBD1 matches at 7 bases. The ends lost 2 bases at V and 0 bases at J; junction bases unmatched: 4. Germline V gives CDR1 SEHNR, CDR2 FQNEAQ (reference sequence). The CDR3 has 16 residues. CDR3 in DNA: TGTGCCAGCAGCTTACAGACAGGGACCTCTGGAAACACCATATATTTT. Translating it yields CASSLQTGTSGNTIYF.

This clone is a singleton in its sample. The chain carries TRBV13 and TRBJ1-2; D ambiguous. The V and J ends lost 1 base and 2 bases respectively, with 11 bases between them. The CDR3 has 15 residues. Germline values: CDR1 PRHDT, CDR2 FYEKMQ (reference sequence). CDR3 coding DNA: TGTGCCAGCAGCTTAGAGGGCCCTTTCAACTATGGCTACACCTTC. Protein product: CASSLEGPFNYGYTF.

This sequence joins TRBV5-8 and TRBJ1-2; no firm D call. The CDR3 runs 14 residues. Trimming stripped 0 bases from V and 4 bases from J, with 10 bases between. The germline CDR1 and CDR2 sequences are SGHTS and YDEGEE. CDR3 residues: CASSLAPNFYGYTF. CDR3 DNA sequence: TGTGCCAGCAGCTTGGCCCCGAACTTCTATGGCTACACCTTC. Full variable domain (outside the CDR3, taken from reference TRBV5-8 and TRBJ1-2): EAGVTQSPTHLIKTRGQQATLRCSPISGHTSVYWYQQALGLGLQFLLWYDEGEERNRGNFPPRFSGRQFPNYSSELNVNALELEDSALYLCASSLAPNFYGYTFGSGTRLTVV.

The rearrangement uses TRBV29-1 and TRBJ2-3, with D unresolved. The V gene's germline CDR1 is SQVTM and CDR2 ANQGSEA. This CDR3 has 13 amino acids. The germline V and J ends were trimmed by 7 bases and 1 base, with 12 bases remaining between them. DNA for the CDR3: TGCAGCGCCGTTGAGGCCGGCACAGATACGCAGTATTTT. Protein sequence: CSAVEAGTDTQYF.